Listed here are 10 T cell receptor beta chains from one sample, sequenced in a study of blood T cell repertoires in COVID-19. The assay was immunoSEQ multiplex PCR, and TCRdb's table has in-frame clones only and misses some. The repertoire holds some 100,000 clones, with 84% as singletons. The sequenced sample consisted of peripheral blood. These receptors all come from a woman of 80 years or more with active or convalescent COVID-19.

With regard to this clone: A much larger clone sits a single nucleotide away, making a read error possible. At the DNA level, this CDR3 is encoded by other sequences in the same sample as well. The chain carries TRBV27 and TRBJ2-7, with a possible D match to TRBD2 (5 bases). Trimming pared 6 bases from V and 0 bases from J, leaving 9 bases between. The germline V gene has CDR1 MNHEY and CDR2 SMNVEV (reference sequence). This CDR3 region has 13 residues. CDR3 protein: CASRSGSSYEQYF. The CDR3 region has the DNA TGTGCCAGCAGGAGCGGCAGCTCCTACGAGCAGTACTTC.

The rearrangement links TRBV6-5 to TRBJ2-7, with D tentatively TRBD1 (6 bases). Germline CDR1 is MNHEY and CDR2 is SVGAGI. Trimming took 9 bases from V and 6 from J, leaving 18 bases between them. The CDR3 length is 13 residues. The CDR3 region is CARDTGQGAEQYF. In DNA form, the CDR3 reads TGTGCCAGAGATACAGGGCAAGGAGCCGAGCAGTACTTC.

The chain joins TRBV27 to TRBJ2-7; TRBD2 matches at 8 bases. V trimming: 6 bases; J trimming: 3 bases; junction bases outside the gene matches: 10. This CDR3 comprises 15 residues. Germline CDR1 reads MNHEY; CDR2 reads SMNVEV (reference sequence). The CDR3 reads CASRRGGLGGYEQYF. DNA for the CDR3: TGTGCCAGCAGACGGGGGGGTTTAGGGGGCTACGAGCAGTACTTC.

On this clone itself: The same CDR3 is also encoded by other DNA sequences in this sample. V usage is TRBV20-1 and J usage is TRBJ2-7, with D hard to call. Germline loops: CDR1 DFQATT, CDR2 SNEGSKA (reference sequence). The CDR3 is 11 residues long. The V gene lost 3 bases and the J gene lost 4 bases, with 7 bases spanning the gap. The CDR3 spells CSARASYEQYF. The CDR3 DNA reads as TGCAGTGCTAGGGCTAGTTACGAGCAGTACTTC.

This clone was detected only a few times. The rearrangement uses TRBV19 and TRBJ1-3, with D possibly matching TRBD1 (5 bases). This CDR3 contains 14 residues. Per germline, CDR1 LNHDA and CDR2 SQIVND (reference sequence). Trimming took 8 bases from V and 0 from J, leaving 11 bases between them. The CDR3 is CASSQGFSGNTIYF. In DNA, the CDR3 is TGTGCCAGTTCCCAGGGCTTCTCTGGAAACACCATATATTTT.

This chain links TRBV5-1 with TRBJ2-2; weak D call: TRBD2 (5 bases). The germline V and J ends were trimmed by 0 bases and 6 bases, with 12 bases remaining between them. Germline CDR1 is SGHRS and CDR2 is YFSETQ. The CDR3 spans 15 residues. The CDR3 sequence: CASSLAPPGSGELFF. The CDR3 DNA follows: TGCGCCAGCAGCTTGGCCCCACCGGGGTCCGGGGAGCTGTTTTTT.

Notes on this clone: The sample contains more than one DNA sequence encoding this CDR3. The chain combines TRBV5-1 with TRBJ1-6; 10 bases agree with TRBD1. The CDR3 is made up of 15 amino acids. Trimming cost V 0 bases and J 9 bases; bases outside gene matches: 3. In germline, CDR1 is SGHRS, CDR2 YFSETQ. The CDR3 reads CASSLAGQGRSPLHF. The CDR3 DNA follows: TGCGCCAGCAGCTTGGCGGGACAGGGGCGTTCACCCCTCCACTTT.

This chain uses TRBV2 with TRBJ1-4; D is perhaps TRBD1 (6 bases). The CDR3 totals 14 residues. Germline-derived CDR1 and CDR2 are SNHLY and FYNNEI. V lost 7 bases and J 5 bases, leaving 14 bases between the germline ends. CDR3 residues: CASNWAGENEKLFF. The DNA for the CDR3 is TGTGCCAGCAATTGGGCAGGGGAAAATGAAAAACTGTTTTTT.

In nucleotides, the CDR3 is TGTGCCAGCAGCCAGTACTGGACAGGAACCTCTGGGGCCAACGTCCTGACTTTC. Its translation is CASSQYWTGTSGANVLTF. The chain links TRBV3-1 (or the pseudogene TRBV3-2) to TRBJ2-6, with 7 bases that match TRBD1. CDR1 and CDR2 (germline): LGHDT, YNNKEL (reference sequence). The CDR3 spans 18 residues. J gave up 0 bases and V 3 bases, and 8 bases lay outside the gene matches.

The V call is TRBV24-1, the J call TRBJ2-1; 9 bases fit TRBD1. Unmatched junction bases numbered 21, after V lost 10 bases and J lost 0 bases. The CDR3 loop spans 20 amino acids. Per the germline V gene, CDR1 is KGHDR and CDR2 is SFDVKD. CDR3 sequence reads: CATTPDPGQGSGGSYNEQFF. The CDR3 region has the DNA TGTGCCACAACTCCCGACCCGGGACAGGGTAGCGGAGGCTCCTACAATGAGCAGTTCTTC.